One T cell receptor beta chain is described in this entry. What this receptor recognizes is not known. Qualities for individual bases were not recorded, and no much larger clone is one base off. Peripheral blood CD8+ and CD4+ T cells from healthy donors, Susac syndrome patients and multiple sclerosis patients were profiled using high-throughput TCR beta sequencing. Treatment-naive patients with stable or active relapsing-remitting disease fulfilling revised McDonald criteria were used as multiple sclerosis controls. Bulk CD8+ and CD4+ T cells were purified by magnetic negative isolation, whereas CD8+ TEMRA cells were enriched by FACS. Blood was drawn into EDTA tubes, processed within 24 hours, and PBMCs were isolated by density gradient centrifugation. PBMCs intended for TCR sequencing were frozen in liquid nitrogen and were later thawed in a 37 degrees C water bath. The sorted or isolated CD4+, CD8+ and CD8+ TEMRA cells had a purity of 90% or higher.

The source of the sample is a study of CD8 T cells in Susac syndrome (dated by TCRdb to about 2019). Concerning the study at large: Whether CD8+ T cell activation and differentiation in Susac syndrome was antigen driven was tested using repertoire sequencing. The research as a whole found: The TCR sequencing and HLA analysis was acknowledged to have included a relatively small number of individuals.

The CDR3, cysteine through phenylalanine, is 15 amino acids long. Of all the DNA, just the CDR3 is kept, 45 bases in frame from base 1. The trim is 0 bases for V and 5 bases for J, with a gap of 13 bases between the germline ends. CDR1 and CDR2 are drawn from the germline V gene (reference sequence): MNHEY, SMNVEV. RNA was extracted with the RNeasy kit and roughly 0.5 to 1 ug was reverse transcribed using random hexamers. The immunoSEQ multiplex PCR assay, covering 54 Vbeta and 13 Jbeta segments, was used to amplify TCR beta CDR3 regions. PCR amplification bias was corrected using a synthetic template baseline for primer optimization and computational correction. The published analysis was carried out like this. Reads were annotated to V, D and J genes per IMGT and analyzed with immunoSEQ Analyzer, keeping only productive sequences. To calculate clonality, Shannon entropy was normalized by log2 of the number of productive unique sequences and then subtracted from one. For each patient and control, public and private clones were evaluated within the 100 most prevalent clones. Clones were defined as Susac-specific when absent from the healthy and MS cohorts, from over 950 published viral clones and from other ImmuneACCESS disease sequences. The public reads were reanalyzed by TCRdb: fastp trimming at Q25, MiXCR alignment, in-frame beta chains only. Every entry covers one CDR3 protein and lists the most common genes and DNA from its rows. The V and J calls and clone size come from TCRdb's table, not from the authors' own analysis. The sample profile shows approximately 210,000 distinct CDR3 sequences; about 95% of them were found once. The ten largest clonotypes hold 0.075% to 0.095% of the sample.

The specimen sequenced was CD4+ T cells from PBMCs. The TCR sequence derives from a human donor with multiple sclerosis. The chain is made from TRBV27 and TRBJ1-1; TRBD1 is a possible D gene, resting on 5 matching bases. The DNA is TGTGCCAGCAGTTTATCGAGAGGGGTCAGGACTGAAGCTTTCTTT. Its coded protein is CASSLSRGVRTEAFF.